What follows are 11 T cell receptor beta chains derived from one specimen sequenced in a study of cytomegalovirus exposure and HLA in healthy donors. PCR employed 60 Vbeta and 13 Jbeta primers. TCRdb's table, derived via immunoSEQ multiplex PCR, lists solely in-frame clones and lacks some. The table lists some 100,000 clones, approximately 73% of them singletons, with under 5% in the top ten. The sample taken for sequencing was PBMCs. Every receptor here comes from a woman in her forties or fifties in good health and CMV-seropositive.

The chain recombines TRBV2 with TRBJ2-5; D perhaps matches TRBD2 (6 bases). V shed 2 bases and J shed 5 bases, with 18 bases lying between them. The CDR3 length is 16 residues. Germline assignment: CDR1 SNHLY and CDR2 FYNNEI. The CDR3 here is CASSERSGGPAETQYF. CDR3 in DNA: TGTGCCAGCAGTGAAAGGTCCGGGGGACCCGCGGAGACCCAGTACTTC.

The chain is built from TRBV7-9 and TRBJ2-2; D not certain. CDR3 length: 16 residues. The V end was cut by 6 bases, the J end by 0 bases, with 14 bases between. CDR1 is SEHNR and CDR2 is FQNEAQ in the germline V gene (reference sequence). The CDR3 bases are TGTGCCAGCAGTTTGGGCCCGGATTCGAACACCGGGGAGCTGTTTTTT. Its protein is CASSLGPDSNTGELFF.

The chain carries TRBV5-6 and TRBJ2-7; D may be TRBD1 (5 bases). Germline values: CDR1 SGHDT, CDR2 YYEEEE. Trimming left V 1 base short and J 4 bases short, with 12 bases between. The CDR3 runs 14 residues. CDR3: CASSLSLTGYEQYF. DNA for the CDR3: TGTGCCAGCAGCTTGAGTCTAACAGGATACGAGCAGTACTTC.

The chain carries TRBV7-3 and TRBJ2-1; 8 bases fit TRBD2. Germline CDR1 is SGHTA and CDR2 is FQGTGA. After removal of 5 bases from V and 2 bases from J, the junction contained 5 bases not matched to a gene. This CDR3 is 15 amino acids long. Here the CDR3 reads CASSHSGATYNEQFF. The CDR3 DNA follows: TGTGCCAGCAGCCATAGCGGGGCGACCTACAATGAGCAGTTCTTC. The full variable domain, its missing parts supplied by reference TRBV7-3 and TRBJ2-1, is GAGVSQTPSNKVTEKGKYVELRCDPISGHTALYWYRQSLGQGPEFLIYFQGTGAADDSGLPNDRFFAVRPEGSVSTLKIQRTERGDSAVYLCASSHSGATYNEQFFGPGTRLTVL.

This chain links TRBV7-9 with TRBJ1-2; no definite D call. Germline V gene sequence: CDR1 SEHNR, CDR2 FQNEAQ (reference sequence). CDR3 length equals 13 residues. V was trimmed by 1 base and J by 6 bases, leaving 9 bases between them. The CDR3 sequence is CASSLGGANGYTF. The CDR3 DNA follows: TGTGCCAGCAGCTTAGGGGGAGCAAATGGCTACACCTTC.

This chain links TRBV27 with TRBJ2-1; D remains ambiguous. The CDR3 is 13 amino acids. Germline CDR1 reads MNHEY; CDR2 reads SMNVEV (reference sequence). The V end was cut by 3 bases, the J end by 7 bases, with 10 bases between. CDR3 protein: CASSLTTFNEQFF. The CDR3 nucleotides read TGTGCCAGCAGTTTGACGACTTTTAATGAGCAGTTCTTC.

This clone is a singleton in its sample. The genes are TRBV5-1 and TRBJ1-2; a weak D match, TRBD1 (6 bases). Germline V lookup: CDR1 SGHRS, CDR2 YFSETQ. Deletions cut 6 bases from V and 0 bases from J, with 12 bases between. There are 14 residues in the CDR3. CDR3 DNA: TGCGCCAGCACCCGGGACACTGCTAACTATGGCTACACCTTC. Translated, it gives CASTRDTANYGYTF.

This chain uses TRBV9 with TRBJ1-2; 8 nucleotides agree with TRBD1. CDR1 and CDR2 from the germline V gene are SGDLS and YYNGEE. The CDR3 has 14 amino acids. Unmatched junction bases numbered 9, after V lost 3 bases and J lost 8 bases. The chain's CDR3 is CASSADRQGKGYTF. In DNA form, the CDR3 reads TGTGCCAGCAGCGCCGACCGACAGGGGAAGGGCTACACCTTC.

This clone has a handful of counts. The V call is TRBV6-5, the J call TRBJ1-2, with D hard to call. The germline V and J ends were trimmed by 6 bases and 2 bases, with 10 bases remaining between them. Germline V gene lookup returns CDR1 MNHEY and CDR2 SVGAGI. The CDR3 length is 13 residues. This chain's CDR3 is CASRRDLNYGYTF. DNA for the CDR3: TGTGCCAGCAGACGGGATTTGAACTATGGCTACACCTTC.

The chain uses TRBV5-4 and TRBJ1-1; 8 positions match TRBD1. Trimming at V came to 2 bases and at J to 6 bases, leaving 15 bases not matched to a gene. Germline V gene data show CDR1 as SGHNT and CDR2 as YYREEE (reference sequence). This CDR3 spans 17 amino acids. Here the CDR3 reads CASSLGTGGKVGAEAFF. The CDR3 DNA follows: TGTGCCAGCAGCTTAGGGACAGGTGGAAAGGTAGGGGCTGAAGCTTTCTTT.

About this clone itself: The sample carries other DNA sequences with the same CDR3. This sequence joins TRBV5-8 and TRBJ2-7, with D possibly matching TRBD1 (7 bases). Trimming cost V 0 bases and J 3 bases, with 13 bases left between them. Germline V lookup: CDR1 SGHTS, CDR2 YDEGEE. This CDR3 region has 15 residues. CDR3 amino acids: CASSLGQGGYYEQYF. CDR3 nucleotide sequence: TGTGCCAGCAGCTTGGGGCAGGGGGGATACTACGAGCAGTACTTC.